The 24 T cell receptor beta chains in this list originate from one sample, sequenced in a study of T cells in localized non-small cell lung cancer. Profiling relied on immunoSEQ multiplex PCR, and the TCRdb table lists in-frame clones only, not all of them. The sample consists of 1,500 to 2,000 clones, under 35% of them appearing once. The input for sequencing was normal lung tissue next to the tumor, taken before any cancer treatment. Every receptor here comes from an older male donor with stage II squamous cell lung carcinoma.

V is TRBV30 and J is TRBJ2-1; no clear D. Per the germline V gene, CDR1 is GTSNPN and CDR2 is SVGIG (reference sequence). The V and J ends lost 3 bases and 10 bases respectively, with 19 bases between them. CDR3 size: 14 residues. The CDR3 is CAWSLPTQRPEQFF. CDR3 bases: TGTGCCTGGAGCTTACCGACCCAGCGTCCCGAGCAGTTCTTC.

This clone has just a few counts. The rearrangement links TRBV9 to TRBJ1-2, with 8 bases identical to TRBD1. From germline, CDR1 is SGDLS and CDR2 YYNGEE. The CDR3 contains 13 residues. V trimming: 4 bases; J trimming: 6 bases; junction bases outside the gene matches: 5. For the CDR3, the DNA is TGTGCCAGCAGCCCTAGACAGGGGAATGGCTACACCTTC. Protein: CASSPRQGNGYTF. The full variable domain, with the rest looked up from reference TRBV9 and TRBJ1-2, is DSGVTQTPKHLITATGQRVTLRCSPRSGDLSVYWYQQSLDQGLQFLIQYYNGEERAKGNILERFSAQQFPDLHSELNLSSLELGDSALYFCASSPRQGNGYTFGSGTRLTVV.

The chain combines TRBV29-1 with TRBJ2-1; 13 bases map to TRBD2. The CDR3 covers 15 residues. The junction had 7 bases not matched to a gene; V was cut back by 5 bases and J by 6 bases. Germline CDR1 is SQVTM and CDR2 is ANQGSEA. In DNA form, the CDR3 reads TGCAGCGTTATTACTAGCGGGAGGGCCTTCAATGAGCAGTTCTTC. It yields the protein CSVITSGRAFNEQFF.

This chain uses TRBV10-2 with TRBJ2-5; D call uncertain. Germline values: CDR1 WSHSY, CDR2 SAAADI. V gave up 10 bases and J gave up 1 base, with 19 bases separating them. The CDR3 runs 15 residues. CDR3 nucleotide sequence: TGCGCCACCCACCCCGGTATGGGATTCCAAGAGACCCAGTACTTC. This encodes CATHPGMGFQETQYF.

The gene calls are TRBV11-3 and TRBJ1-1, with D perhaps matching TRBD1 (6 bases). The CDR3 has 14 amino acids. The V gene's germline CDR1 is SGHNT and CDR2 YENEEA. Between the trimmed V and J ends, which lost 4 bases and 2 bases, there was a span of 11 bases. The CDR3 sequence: CASSSRTENTEAFF. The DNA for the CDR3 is TGTGCCAGCAGCTCTCGGACAGAAAACACTGAAGCTTTCTTT.

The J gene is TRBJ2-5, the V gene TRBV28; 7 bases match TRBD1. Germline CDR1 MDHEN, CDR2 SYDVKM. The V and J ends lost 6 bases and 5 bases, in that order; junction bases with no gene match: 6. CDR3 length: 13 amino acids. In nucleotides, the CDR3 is TGTGCCAGCAGGCCACAGGGGCCCGAGACCCAGTACTTC. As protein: CASRPQGPETQYF.

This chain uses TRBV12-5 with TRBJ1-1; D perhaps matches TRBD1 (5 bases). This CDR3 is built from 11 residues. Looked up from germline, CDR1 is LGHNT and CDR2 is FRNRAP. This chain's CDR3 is CATAGGTEAFF. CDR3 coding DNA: TGTGCCACCGCCGGGGGCACTGAAGCTTTCTTT.

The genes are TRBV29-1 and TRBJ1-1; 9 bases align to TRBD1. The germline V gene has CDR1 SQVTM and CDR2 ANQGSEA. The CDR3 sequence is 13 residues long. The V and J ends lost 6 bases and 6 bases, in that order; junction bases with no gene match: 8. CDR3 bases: TGCAGCGTCTGGGGACAGGGAGGGCCTGAAGCTTTCTTT. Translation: CSVWGQGGPEAFF.

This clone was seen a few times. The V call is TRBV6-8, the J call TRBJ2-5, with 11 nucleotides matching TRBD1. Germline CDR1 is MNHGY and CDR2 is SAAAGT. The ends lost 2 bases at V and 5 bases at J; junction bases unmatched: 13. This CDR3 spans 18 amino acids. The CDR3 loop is CASSYGGPDRGLWETQYF. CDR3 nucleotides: TGTGCCAGCAGTTACGGGGGACCGGACAGGGGGCTTTGGGAGACCCAGTACTTC.

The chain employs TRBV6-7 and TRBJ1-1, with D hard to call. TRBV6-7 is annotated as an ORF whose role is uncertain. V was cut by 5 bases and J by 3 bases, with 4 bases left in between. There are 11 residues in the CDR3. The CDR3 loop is CASSEYTEAFF. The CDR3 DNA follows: TGTGCCAGCAGTGAATACACTGAAGCTTTCTTT.

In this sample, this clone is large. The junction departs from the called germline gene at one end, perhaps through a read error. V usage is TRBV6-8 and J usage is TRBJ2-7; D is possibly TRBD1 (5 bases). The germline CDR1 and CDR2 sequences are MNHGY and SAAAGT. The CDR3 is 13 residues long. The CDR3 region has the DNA TGTGCCATCAGTGGGCTTCAGGGTGGGGAGCAGTACTTC. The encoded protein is CAISGLQGGEQYF.

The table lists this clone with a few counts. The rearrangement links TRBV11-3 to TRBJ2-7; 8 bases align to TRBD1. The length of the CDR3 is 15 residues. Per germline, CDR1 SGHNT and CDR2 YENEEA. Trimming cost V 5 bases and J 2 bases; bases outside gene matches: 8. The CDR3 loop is CASSIGQGLPYEQYF. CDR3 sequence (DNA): TGTGCCAGCAGCATCGGACAGGGATTACCCTACGAGCAGTACTTC.

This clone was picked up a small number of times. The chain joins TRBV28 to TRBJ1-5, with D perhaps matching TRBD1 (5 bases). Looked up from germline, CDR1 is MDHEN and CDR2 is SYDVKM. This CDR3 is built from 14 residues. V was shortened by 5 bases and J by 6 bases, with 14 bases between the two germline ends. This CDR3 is CASSVKGFRQPQHF. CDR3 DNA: TGTGCCAGCAGTGTCAAGGGGTTCCGTCAGCCCCAGCATTTT.

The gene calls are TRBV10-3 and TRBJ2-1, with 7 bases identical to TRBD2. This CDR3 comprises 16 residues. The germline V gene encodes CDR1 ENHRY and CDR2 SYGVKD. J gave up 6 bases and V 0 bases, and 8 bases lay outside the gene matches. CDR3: CAISESRREISNEQFF. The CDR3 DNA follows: TGTGCCATCAGTGAGTCAAGGCGGGAGATTTCCAATGAGCAGTTCTTC.

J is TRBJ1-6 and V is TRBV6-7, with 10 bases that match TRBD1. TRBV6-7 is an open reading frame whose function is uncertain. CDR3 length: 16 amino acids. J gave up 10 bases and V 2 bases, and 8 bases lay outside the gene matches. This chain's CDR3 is CASSYASGTGDSPLHF. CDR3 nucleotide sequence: TGTGCCAGCAGTTACGCTTCCGGGACAGGGGACTCACCCCTCCACTTT.

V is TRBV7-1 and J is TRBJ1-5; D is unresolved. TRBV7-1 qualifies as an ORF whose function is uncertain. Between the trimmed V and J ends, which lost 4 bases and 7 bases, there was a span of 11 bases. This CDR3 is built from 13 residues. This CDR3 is CASSLTDGQPQHF. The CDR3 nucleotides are TGTGCCAGCAGCTTAACGGACGGGCAGCCCCAGCATTTT.

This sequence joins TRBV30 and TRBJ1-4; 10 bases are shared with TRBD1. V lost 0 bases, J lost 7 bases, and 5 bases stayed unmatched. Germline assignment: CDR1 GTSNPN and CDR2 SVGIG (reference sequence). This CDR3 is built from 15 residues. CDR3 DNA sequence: TGTGCCTGGAGTGTTGTCGGGACAGGGGCTGAAAAACTGTTTTTT. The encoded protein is CAWSVVGTGAEKLFF. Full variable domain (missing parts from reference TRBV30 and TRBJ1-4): SQTIHQWPATLVQPVGSPLSLECTVEGTSNPNLYWYRQAAGRGLQLLFYSVGIGQISSEVPQNLSASRPQDRQFILSSKKLLLSDSGFYLCAWSVVGTGAEKLFFGSGTQLSVL.

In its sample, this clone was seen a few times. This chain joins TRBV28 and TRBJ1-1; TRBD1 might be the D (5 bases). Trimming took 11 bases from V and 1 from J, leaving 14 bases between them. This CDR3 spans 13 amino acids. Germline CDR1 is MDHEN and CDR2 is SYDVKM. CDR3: CACQTGQNTEAFF. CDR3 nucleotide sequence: TGTGCCTGCCAAACTGGACAGAACACTGAAGCTTTCTTT.

The CDR3 is CSVRDRATDTQYF. Written as DNA, the CDR3 is TGCAGCGTACGGGACAGAGCCACAGATACGCAGTATTTT. This chain links TRBV29-1 with TRBJ2-3; 7 nucleotides agree with TRBD1. The germline gives CDR1 SQVTM, CDR2 ANQGSEA. After removal of 6 bases from V and 2 bases from J, the junction contained 5 bases not matched to a gene. This CDR3 is 13 amino acids long.

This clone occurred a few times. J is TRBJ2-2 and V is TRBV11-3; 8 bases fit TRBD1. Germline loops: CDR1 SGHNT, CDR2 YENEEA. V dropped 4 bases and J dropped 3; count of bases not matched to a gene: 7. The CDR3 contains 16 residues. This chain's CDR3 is CASSSQTGVDTGELFF. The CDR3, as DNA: TGTGCCAGCAGCTCGCAGACAGGGGTGGACACCGGGGAGCTGTTTTTT.

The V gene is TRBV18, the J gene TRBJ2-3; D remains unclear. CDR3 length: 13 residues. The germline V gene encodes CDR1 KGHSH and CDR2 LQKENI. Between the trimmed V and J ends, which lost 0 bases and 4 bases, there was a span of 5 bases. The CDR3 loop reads CASSPPTSDTQYF. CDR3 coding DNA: TGTGCCAGCTCACCACCGACGTCAGATACGCAGTATTTT.

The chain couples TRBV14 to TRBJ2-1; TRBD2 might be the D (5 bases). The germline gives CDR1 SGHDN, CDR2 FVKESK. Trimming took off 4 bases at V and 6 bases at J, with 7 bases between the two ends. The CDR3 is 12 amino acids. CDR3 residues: CASSPGGNEQFF. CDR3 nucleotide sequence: TGTGCCAGCAGCCCAGGAGGCAATGAGCAGTTCTTC.

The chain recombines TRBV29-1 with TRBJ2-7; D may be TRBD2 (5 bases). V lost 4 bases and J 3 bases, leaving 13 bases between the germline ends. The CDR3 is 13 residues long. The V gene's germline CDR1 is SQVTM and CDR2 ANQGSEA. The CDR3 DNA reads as TGCAGCGTTGGAGAGGGAGATTACTACGAGCAGTACTTC. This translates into CSVGEGDYYEQYF.

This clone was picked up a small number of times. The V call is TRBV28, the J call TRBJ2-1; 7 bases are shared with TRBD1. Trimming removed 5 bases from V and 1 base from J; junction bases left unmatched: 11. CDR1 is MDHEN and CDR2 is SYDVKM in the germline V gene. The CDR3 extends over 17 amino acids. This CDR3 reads CASSPPYRGLSYNEQFF. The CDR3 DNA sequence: TGTGCCAGCAGTCCCCCTTACAGGGGTTTGTCCTACAATGAGCAGTTCTTC.